The rows below give T cell receptor beta chains drawn from one sample of a study of OX40 agonist ivuxolimab in advanced cancers. Here immunoSEQ multiplex PCR was the method, and the copy in TCRdb shows in-frame clones only, minus some. The sample lists about 46,000 clones; around nine tenths were seen once. Sequencing used CD4+ or CD8+ T cells sorted from blood, obtained in a trial of the OX40 agonist ivuxolimab. Receptors were obtained from an adult with an advanced solid tumor such as melanoma, head and neck, liver or kidney cancer. The CDR3 runs from the conserved cysteine through the conserved F or W. A D gene is named only where the DNA matches it firmly. Size tells how often a clone was seen (once, few, many) or the class of an expanded clone, and some rows leave it out.

d_call	v_call	j_call	clone_size	cdr3_aa	cdr3_nt
NA	TRBV7-6	TRBJ1-5	NA	CASSLATGVNSNQPQHF	TGTGCCAGCAGCTTAGCGACAGGAGTAAATAGCAATCAGCCCCAGCATTTT
TRBD1	TRBV29-1	TRBJ2-7	NA	CSVAGQGHEQYF	TGCAGCGTTGCGGGACAGGGCCACGAGCAGTACTTC
NA	TRBV27	TRBJ2-1	NA	CASSFGYLNEQFF	TGTGCCAGCAGTTTTGGTTACCTCAATGAGCAGTTCTTC
TRBD1	TRBV7-9	TRBJ1-1	NA	CATYAQGANTEAFF	TGTGCCACCTACGCGCAGGGGGCGAACACTGAAGCTTTCTTT
NA	TRBV7-7	TRBJ2-5	NA	CASSLGNPAETQYF	TGTGCCAGCAGCTTGGGGAATCCGGCGGAGACCCAGTACTTC
NA	TRBV7-8	TRBJ2-1	once	CASTRQTYNEQFF	TGTGCCAGCACGAGACAGACGTACAATGAGCAGTTCTTC
TRBD2	TRBV4-2	TRBJ2-6	once	CASSPNKGGLSGANVLTF	TGTGCCAGCAGCCCCAATAAGGGAGGGCTCTCGGGGGCCAACGTCCTGACTTTC
NA	TRBV5-1	TRBJ2-1	NA	CASSLWGHEQFF	TGCGCCAGCAGCTTGTGGGGGCACGAGCAGTTCTTC
NA	TRBV5-6	TRBJ1-5	few	CASSLSQNQPQHF	TGTGCCAGCAGCTTGTCCCAGAATCAGCCCCAGCATTTT
TRBD1	TRBV19	TRBJ1-1	NA	CASSISGQGEAFF	TGTGCCAGTAGTATCTCAGGACAGGGTGAAGCTTTCTTT
NA	TRBV9	TRBJ2-2	few	CASSPFAGELFF	TGTGCCAGCAGCCCATTCGCGGGGGAGCTGTTTTTT
TRBD2	TRBV5-6	TRBJ2-1	NA	CASSVSGGADNEQFF	TGTGCCAGCAGCGTAAGCGGGGGGGCAGACAATGAGCAGTTCTTC
TRBD1	TRBV10-2	TRBJ2-3	NA	CASRTGGKGTDTQYF	TGCGCCAGCAGGACAGGGGGGAAGGGGACAGATACGCAGTATTTT